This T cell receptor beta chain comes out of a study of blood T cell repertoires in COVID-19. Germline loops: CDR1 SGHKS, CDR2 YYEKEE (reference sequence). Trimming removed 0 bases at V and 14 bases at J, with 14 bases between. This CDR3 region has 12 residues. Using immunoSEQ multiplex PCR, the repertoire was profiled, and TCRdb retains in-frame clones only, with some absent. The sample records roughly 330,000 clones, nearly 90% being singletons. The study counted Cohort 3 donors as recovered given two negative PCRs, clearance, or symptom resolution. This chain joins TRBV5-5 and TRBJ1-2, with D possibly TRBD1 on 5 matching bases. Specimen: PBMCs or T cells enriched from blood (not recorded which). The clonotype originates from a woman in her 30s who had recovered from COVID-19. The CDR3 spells CASSLGEGWRTF. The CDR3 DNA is TGTGCCAGCAGCTTGGGGGAGGGGTGGCGGACCTTC. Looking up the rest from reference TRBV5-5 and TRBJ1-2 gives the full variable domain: DAGVTQSPTHLIKTRGQQVTLRCSPISGHKSVSWYQQVLGQGPQFIFQYYEKEERGRGNFPDRFSARQFPNYSSELNVNALLLGDSALYLCASSLGEGWRTFGSGTRLTVV.